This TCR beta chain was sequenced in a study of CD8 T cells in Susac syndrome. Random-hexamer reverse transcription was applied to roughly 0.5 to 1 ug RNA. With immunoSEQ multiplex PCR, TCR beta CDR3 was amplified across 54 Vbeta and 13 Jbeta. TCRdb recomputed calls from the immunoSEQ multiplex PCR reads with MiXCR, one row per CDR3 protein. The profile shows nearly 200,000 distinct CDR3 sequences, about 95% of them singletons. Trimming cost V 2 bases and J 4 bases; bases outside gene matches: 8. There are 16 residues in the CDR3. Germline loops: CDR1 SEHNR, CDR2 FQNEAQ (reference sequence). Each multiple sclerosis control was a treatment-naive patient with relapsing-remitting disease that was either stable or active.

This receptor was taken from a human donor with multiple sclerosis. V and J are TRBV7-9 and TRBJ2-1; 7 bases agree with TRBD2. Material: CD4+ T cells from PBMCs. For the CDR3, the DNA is TGTGCCAGCAGCTTAAGGTCAGCGGGGCTATACAATGAGCAGTTCTTC. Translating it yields CASSLRSAGLYNEQFF.